Detailed here is one T cell receptor (beta chain). The sample comes from a study of blood T cell repertoires in COVID-19. Study-level background: T cells, B-cell-depleted T cells, or PBMCs supplied cDNA or gDNA.

Source study methods: Amplification of reference gene primers was used by the study to estimate nucleated cell counts. Repertoires were generated with immunoSEQ multiplex PCR, while TCRdb's copy carries only in-frame clones and drops some. V and J calls and clone size are copied from that table; D and trimming were computed from the DNA. The table records about 250,000 clones, 80% to 90% of them present only once. The TCR comes from a man older than 75 with acute or convalescent COVID-19. Input material: peripheral blood.

The CDR3 is CASSQEPEGAIPLYEQYF. The CDR3 DNA sequence: TGTGCCAGCAGCCAAGAACCTGAAGGGGCGATTCCTCTCTACGAGCAGTACTTC. This rearrangement joins TRBV4-2 to TRBJ2-7; the D gene is possibly TRBD1 (5 bases). V was pared by 0 bases and J by 3 bases, with 21 bases between. Germline assignment: CDR1 LGHNA and CDR2 YNFKEQ. This CDR3 is built from 18 residues.